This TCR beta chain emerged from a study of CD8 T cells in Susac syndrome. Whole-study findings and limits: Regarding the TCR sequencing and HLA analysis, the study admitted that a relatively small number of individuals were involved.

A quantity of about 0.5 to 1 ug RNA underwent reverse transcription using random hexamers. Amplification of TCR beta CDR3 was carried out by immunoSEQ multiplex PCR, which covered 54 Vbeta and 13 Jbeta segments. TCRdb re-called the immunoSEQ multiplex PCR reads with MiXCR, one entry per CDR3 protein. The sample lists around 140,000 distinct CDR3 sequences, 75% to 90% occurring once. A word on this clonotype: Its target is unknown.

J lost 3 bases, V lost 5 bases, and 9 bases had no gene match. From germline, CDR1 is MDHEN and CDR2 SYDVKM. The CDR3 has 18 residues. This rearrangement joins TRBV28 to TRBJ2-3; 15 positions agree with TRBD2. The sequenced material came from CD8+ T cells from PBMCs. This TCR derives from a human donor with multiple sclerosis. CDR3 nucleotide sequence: TGTGCCAGCAGTGATACCTGGACTAGCGGGGGGGGGACAGATACGCAGTATTTT. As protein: CASSDTWTSGGGTDTQYF.